This TCR beta chain was identified in a study of T cells after yellow fever vaccination. Study outcomes and limitations: Most clones from primary vaccination resurfaced after the booster (96% CD4, around 90% CD8).

This clonotype was picked up a small number of times. Its antigen remains unknown. TCRdb recomputed calls from the 5' RACE reads with MiXCR, one row per CDR3 protein. This sample has some 340,000 distinct CDR3 sequences, with about 11% found just once. Looked up from germline, CDR1 is MDHEN and CDR2 is SYDVKM. After removal of 6 bases from V and 10 bases from J, the junction contained 8 bases not matched to a gene. This CDR3 is built from 14 residues. The material was CD4+ T cells sorted from PBMCs, obtained 45 days after the yellow fever booster vaccination. The chain carries TRBV28 and TRBJ2-1; TRBD2 aligns across 11 bases. The receptor was derived from a man in his late teens or twenties who received the YFV17D yellow fever vaccine. DNA of the CDR3: TGTGCCAGCAGCCGACCTGGGACTAGCGGCGAGCAGTTCTTC. Its translation: CASSRPGTSGEQFF.